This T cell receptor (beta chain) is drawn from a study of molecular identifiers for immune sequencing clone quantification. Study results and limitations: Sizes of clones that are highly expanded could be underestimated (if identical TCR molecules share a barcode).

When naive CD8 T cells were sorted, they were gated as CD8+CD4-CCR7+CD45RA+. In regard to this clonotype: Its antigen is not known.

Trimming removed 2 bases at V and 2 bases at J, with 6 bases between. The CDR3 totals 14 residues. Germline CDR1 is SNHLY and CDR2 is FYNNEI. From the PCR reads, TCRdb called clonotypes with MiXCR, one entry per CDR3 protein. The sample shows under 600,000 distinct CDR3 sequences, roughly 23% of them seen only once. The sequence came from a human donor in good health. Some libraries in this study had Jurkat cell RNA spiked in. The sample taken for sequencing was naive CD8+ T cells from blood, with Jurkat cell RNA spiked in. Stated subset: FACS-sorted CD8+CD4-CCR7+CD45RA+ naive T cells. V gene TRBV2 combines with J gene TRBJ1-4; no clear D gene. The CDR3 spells CASSERPTNEKLFF. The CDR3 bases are TGTGCCAGCAGTGAACGGCCCACTAATGAAAAACTGTTTTTT.